The 10 T cell receptor beta chains in this list originate from one sample, sequenced in a study of blood T cell repertoires in COVID-19. Profiling relied on immunoSEQ multiplex PCR, and the TCRdb table lists in-frame clones only, not all of them. The table includes about 240,000 clones, around 90% detected once. The specimen was peripheral blood. Receptors were obtained from a man aged 60 to 75 who had recovered from COVID-19.

The rearrangement links TRBV4-2 to TRBJ2-7; 13 nucleotides agree with TRBD2. Trimming removed 0 bases from V and 5 bases from J; junction bases left unmatched: 7. There are 17 residues in the CDR3. The germline gives CDR1 LGHNA, CDR2 YNFKEQ. CDR3 in DNA: TGTGCCAGCAGCCAAGATCCACTAGCGGGGGGGCTTGACGAGCAGTACTTC. It encodes CASSQDPLAGGLDEQYF.

The rearrangement uses TRBV5-1 and TRBJ1-3; 12 bases map to TRBD1. This CDR3 is built from 17 residues. Looked up from germline, CDR1 is SGHRS and CDR2 is YFSETQ. With 4 bases clipped from V and 3 bases from J, the junction kept 8 bases outside the gene matches. For the CDR3, the DNA is TGCGCCAGCAGCGTACCGGGACAGGGGGCTGGTGGAAACACCATATATTTT. Translating it yields CASSVPGQGAGGNTIYF.

This chain joins TRBV7-9 and TRBJ1-1; 8 positions match TRBD1. Looked up from germline, CDR1 is SEHNR and CDR2 is FQNEAQ (reference sequence). Trimming at V came to 4 bases and at J to 7 bases, leaving 11 bases not matched to a gene. The CDR3 has 15 residues. CDR3 loop: CASSSDRGTPLEAFF. The CDR3 nucleotides read TGTGCCAGCAGCTCTGACAGGGGAACACCCCTTGAAGCTTTCTTT.

This rearrangement joins TRBV5-4 to TRBJ2-7, with TRBD2 matching 9 bases. V lost 5 bases to trimming and J lost 0 bases; unmatched junction nucleotides: 6. The germline gives CDR1 SGHNT, CDR2 YYREEE (reference sequence). This CDR3 is 15 amino acids long. CDR3 bases: TGTGCCAGCAGTCCAACTAGCGGGCACTCCTACGAGCAGTACTTC. It encodes CASSPTSGHSYEQYF. The entire variable domain, with the rest obtained from reference TRBV5-4 and TRBJ2-7, is as follows: ETGVTQSPTHLIKTRGQQVTLRCSSQSGHNTVSWYQQALGQGPQFIFQYYREEENGRGNFPPRFSGLQFPNYSSELNVNALELDDSALYLCASSPTSGHSYEQYFGPGTRLTVT.

This chain's CDR3 is CASSQGSGLTNEKLFF. The CDR3 DNA sequence: TGTGCCAGCAGCCAAGGCTCTGGACTCACTAATGAAAAACTGTTTTTT. The gene calls are TRBV4-2 and TRBJ1-4; D remains unclear. CDR1 is LGHNA and CDR2 is YNFKEQ in the germline V gene. Trimming stripped 1 base from V and 2 bases from J, with 11 bases between. This CDR3 has 16 amino acids.

V and J are TRBV6-5 and TRBJ2-5; D possibly corresponds to TRBD2 (7 bases). The CDR3 covers 14 residues. Trimming left V 5 bases short and J 5 bases short, with 15 bases between. Germline values: CDR1 MNHEY, CDR2 SVGAGI. The CDR3 bases are TGTGCCAGCAGTATGGGGGGGGCCCGGGAGACCCAGTACTTC. It yields the protein CASSMGGARETQYF.

The chain carries TRBV7-2 and TRBJ2-2; the match to TRBD2 covers 13 bases. Looked up from germline, CDR1 is SGHTA and CDR2 is FQGNSA. J lost 8 bases, V lost 4 bases, and 7 bases had no gene match. The CDR3 is 16 residues long. CDR3 bases: TGTGCCAGCAGCTCCGGACTAGCGGGGGTTGTAGGGGAGCTGTTTTTT. It is translated as CASSSGLAGVVGELFF.

The J gene is TRBJ1-5, the V gene TRBV6-1; D is undetermined. Trimming left V 4 bases short and J 3 bases short, with 19 bases between. CDR3 size: 17 residues. CDR1 is MNHNS and CDR2 is SASEGT in the germline V gene. The CDR3 sequence is CASSGQRQKFYNQPQHF. For the CDR3, the DNA is TGTGCCAGCAGTGGCCAGCGTCAGAAATTCTACAATCAGCCCCAGCATTTT.

CDR3 sequence: CASSVRGLAGGNTGELFF. The CDR3, as DNA: TGTGCCAGCAGCGTGCGGGGACTAGCGGGGGGTAACACCGGGGAGCTGTTTTTT. The gene calls are TRBV9 and TRBJ2-2, with 15 positions matching TRBD2. J gave up 2 bases and V 2 bases, and 4 bases lay outside the gene matches. This CDR3 region has 18 residues. CDR1 and CDR2 from the germline V gene are SGDLS and YYNGEE.

DNA of the CDR3: TGTGCCAGCAGTGCCCAGGGCCACGAGCAGTACTTC. Protein product: CASSAQGHEQYF. V and J are TRBV27 and TRBJ2-7, with D perhaps TRBD1 (5 bases). V shed 5 bases and J shed 5 bases, with 10 bases lying between them. CDR3 length: 12 amino acids. Germline V gene lookup returns CDR1 MNHEY and CDR2 SMNVEV (reference sequence).